Presented here are 21 T cell receptor beta chains from one specimen sequenced in a study of response to subunit inactivated influenza vaccine. Via MiXCR, TCRdb re-called the RT-PCR reads, giving one row per CDR3 protein. The table includes a few hundred thousand distinct CDR3 sequences, 13% to 15% detected once. Source: PBMCs from blood, taken about 12 days after vaccination. The receptors were gathered from a man aged 50 to 60 who received an inactivated influenza vaccine.

This clonotype was detected only a few times. V gene TRBV2 combines with J gene TRBJ1-2, with TRBD1 as a possible D gene (6 bases). The germline V gene encodes CDR1 SNHLY and CDR2 FYNNEI. Trimming stripped 4 bases from V and 2 bases from J, with 14 bases between. This CDR3 has 15 amino acids. CDR3 sequence reads: CASSGWGDRNYGYTF. The CDR3 DNA reads as TGTGCCAGCAGTGGATGGGGCGACAGGAACTATGGCTACACCTTC.

The rearrangement links TRBV12-3 or TRBV12-4 to TRBJ2-1, with D maybe TRBD1 (5 bases). V lost 6 bases and J lost 2, with 14 bases in between. The CDR3 consists of 15 residues. The CDR3 sequence: CASSSGSIAYNEQFF. The CDR3 bases are TGTGCCAGCAGCTCAGGGTCTATCGCCTACAATGAGCAGTTCTTC.

The chain joins TRBV11-1 to TRBJ1-3, with 7 bases fitting TRBD1. The V segment lost 4 bases and the J segment 2 bases; nucleotides outside the gene matches: 5. CDR1 is SGHAT, CDR2 FQDESV, per germline (reference sequence). This CDR3 comprises 15 residues. For the CDR3, the DNA is TGTGCCAGCAGCTCGGGGACAGCAACTGGAAACACCATATATTTT. It codes for CASSSGTATGNTIYF.

This clonotype was counted between two and nine times. This chain uses TRBV20-1 with TRBJ1-2, with D uncertain. Germline loops: CDR1 DFQATT, CDR2 SNEGSKA (reference sequence). The germline V and J ends were trimmed by 1 base and 4 bases, with 7 bases remaining between them. The CDR3 has 12 residues. This CDR3 reads CSARAAGYGYTF. The CDR3 DNA reads TGCAGTGCTAGAGCGGCAGGCTATGGCTACACCTTC.

This clonotype was seen ten or more times. The rearrangement links TRBV24-1 to TRBJ2-1; D is unresolved. The CDR3 sequence is 14 residues long. Trimming left V 4 bases short and J 3 bases short, with 9 bases between. The germline V gene encodes CDR1 KGHDR and CDR2 SFDVKD. Here the CDR3 reads CATSEGPGYNEQFF. The CDR3 DNA sequence: TGTGCCACCAGTGAAGGGCCAGGCTACAATGAGCAGTTCTTC.

CDR3 residues: CSARVLGRQETQYF. CDR3 in DNA: TGCAGTGCTAGAGTCTTGGGGCGCCAAGAGACCCAGTACTTC. The V and J genes are TRBV20-1 and TRBJ2-5; TRBD1 might be the D (5 bases). The CDR3 consists of 14 residues. V lost 1 base to trimming and J lost 1 base, with 10 bases between them. Germline CDR1 and CDR2: DFQATT and SNEGSKA (reference sequence).

This clonotype has only a few counts. The V call is TRBV5-1, the J call TRBJ2-7; 7 bases map to TRBD1. The length of the CDR3 is 15 residues. Germline V gene data show CDR1 as SGHRS and CDR2 as YFSETQ. Trimming cost V 1 base and J 5 bases; bases outside gene matches: 9. The DNA for the CDR3 is TGCGCCAGCAGCTTGTCGGGACAGCATTACCACGAGCAGTACTTC. It specifies CASSLSGQHYHEQYF. The full variable domain, rest sourced from reference TRBV5-1 and TRBJ2-7, is KAGVTQTPRYLIKTRGQQVTLSCSPISGHRSVSWYQQTPGQGLQFLFEYFSETQRNKGNFPGRFSGRQFSNSRSEMNVSTLELGDSALYLCASSLSGQHYHEQYFGPGTRLTVT.

The chain employs TRBV20-1 and TRBJ2-7; 11 bases map to TRBD2. CDR1 and CDR2 (germline): DFQATT, SNEGSKA (reference sequence). Trimming removed 5 bases from V and 7 bases from J; junction bases left unmatched: 7. The CDR3 spans 13 residues. CDR3 sequence (DNA): TGCAGTGCTCTGCCACTAGCGGGAGTTGAGCAGTACTTC. This gives the protein CSALPLAGVEQYF.

The genes are TRBV27 and TRBJ2-1, with 7 nucleotides matching TRBD2. The trim removed 4 bases at V and 0 bases at J, leaving 6 bases unmatched. This CDR3 has 16 residues. The germline gives CDR1 MNHEY, CDR2 SMNVEV (reference sequence). CDR3 sequence (DNA): TGTGCCAGCAGTTACCCTAGCGGCCCCTCCTACAATGAGCAGTTCTTC. Amino acid sequence: CASSYPSGPSYNEQFF.

This rearrangement joins TRBV5-1 to TRBJ2-3; 7 bases agree with TRBD2. CDR3 length: 17 amino acids. Germline trimming cut 1 base from V and 0 bases from J; bases unmatched to any gene: 8. CDR1 SGHRS and CDR2 YFSETQ come from the germline V gene. The CDR3 loop reads CASSLYSSGASTDTQYF. The CDR3 nucleotides read TGCGCCAGCAGCTTGTATTCAAGCGGGGCAAGCACAGATACGCAGTATTTT.

The CDR3 protein is CASSEDGDLNSPLHF. DNA of the CDR3: TGTGCCAGCAGTGAAGACGGGGACCTGAATTCACCCCTCCACTTT. The V and J genes are TRBV2 and TRBJ1-6, with a weak D call TRBD1 (5 bases). V was pared by 1 base and J by 7 bases, with 11 bases between. The germline gives CDR1 SNHLY, CDR2 FYNNEI. The CDR3 loop spans 15 amino acids.

This clonotype was counted between two and nine times. The chain couples TRBV19 to TRBJ2-7; the D is unclear. This CDR3 contains 12 residues. V lost 8 bases and J lost 5, with 13 bases in between. The germline CDR1 and CDR2 sequences are LNHDA and SQIVND (reference sequence). CDR3 in DNA: TGTGCCAGTTCGGGTAGAAGTCACGAGCAGTACTTC. Translating gives CASSGRSHEQYF.

For the CDR3, the DNA is TGTGCCACCAGTGATAGTAGGGGGCTCTACAATGAGCAGTTCTTC. Residues: CATSDSRGLYNEQFF. The chain has TRBV24-1 and TRBJ2-1; 7 positions agree with TRBD1. The germline gives CDR1 KGHDR, CDR2 SFDVKD. V shed 3 bases and J 3 bases; nucleotides not matched to a gene: 4. This CDR3 is built from 15 residues.

This clonotype was counted only a few times. The chain uses TRBV14 and TRBJ2-1; 7 bases line up with TRBD1. In germline, CDR1 is SGHDN, CDR2 FVKESK. V gave up 2 bases and J gave up 7 bases; unmatched junction bases: 2. CDR3 size: 13 residues. CDR3: CASSQQQGNEQFF. The CDR3 bases are TGTGCCAGCAGCCAACAACAGGGGAATGAGCAGTTCTTC.

V is TRBV20-1 and J is TRBJ1-1; TRBD1 is a possible D gene (5 bases). V dropped 2 bases and J dropped 6 bases, with 16 bases sitting between them. This CDR3 is built from 14 residues. CDR1 is DFQATT and CDR2 is SNEGSKA in the germline V gene (reference sequence). For the CDR3, the DNA is TGCAGTGCTAGAACCGATGGGACTTTACCTGAAGCTTTCTTT. Translated, it gives CSARTDGTLPEAFF.

This clonotype was seen only a few times. The chain carries TRBV7-2 and TRBJ2-1, with D possibly matching TRBD1 (6 bases). Germline V gene lookup returns CDR1 SGHTA and CDR2 FQGNSA. V lost 5 bases to trimming and J lost 6 bases, with 14 bases between them. This CDR3 is built from 14 residues. The chain's CDR3 is CASSLWTESNEQFF. In DNA, the CDR3 is TGTGCCAGCAGCCTATGGACAGAAAGCAATGAGCAGTTCTTC. The full variable domain, completed using reference TRBV7-2 and TRBJ2-1, is GAGVSQSPSNKVTEKGKDVELRCDPISGHTALYWYRQSLGQGLEFLIYFQGNSAPDKSGLPSDRFSAERTGGSVSTLTIQRTQQEDSAVYLCASSLWTESNEQFFGPGTRLTVL.

This clonotype was detected ten times or more. V usage is TRBV7-9 and J usage is TRBJ1-5; D might be TRBD1 (6 bases). The V gene lost 1 base and the J gene lost 4 bases, with 14 bases spanning the gap. The CDR3 consists of 16 residues. Germline CDR1 reads SEHNR; CDR2 reads FQNEAQ (reference sequence). The CDR3 is CASSLEGGTRNQPQHF. In nucleotides, the CDR3 is TGTGCCAGCAGCTTAGAAGGCGGGACACGGAATCAGCCCCAGCATTTT.

This clonotype has only a few counts. The chain employs TRBV20-1 and TRBJ2-3; 7 bases are shared with TRBD1. CDR1 DFQATT and CDR2 SNEGSKA come from the germline V gene (reference sequence). The V segment lost 5 bases and the J segment 7 bases; nucleotides outside the gene matches: 12. This CDR3 is built from 14 residues. The CDR3 sequence is CSAHKTGVRHTQYF. CDR3 nucleotides: TGCAGTGCTCATAAAACAGGGGTTAGGCATACGCAGTATTTT.

This chain joins TRBV2 and TRBJ2-5; a weak D match, TRBD2 (5 bases). Between the trimmed V and J ends, which lost 4 bases and 0 bases, there was a span of 9 bases. There are 14 residues in the CDR3. Germline V gene sequence: CDR1 SNHLY, CDR2 FYNNEI. CDR3 in DNA: TGTGCCAGCAGTGGCGGCGGGTACCAAGAGACCCAGTACTTC. This sequence encodes CASSGGGYQETQYF.

This chain joins TRBV7-9 and TRBJ1-4; D gene uncertain. The germline V gene encodes CDR1 SEHNR and CDR2 FQNEAQ (reference sequence). V was trimmed by 5 bases and J by 0 bases, leaving 7 bases between them. The CDR3 is 14 amino acids. CDR3 DNA: TGTGCCAGCAGCCCAGGTTCAACTAATGAAAAACTGTTTTTT. It yields the protein CASSPGSTNEKLFF.

The V call is TRBV27, the J call TRBJ2-1; no reliable D call. The V gene's germline CDR1 is MNHEY and CDR2 SMNVEV (reference sequence). This CDR3 region has 14 residues. V was trimmed by 2 bases and J by 2 bases, leaving 7 bases between them. The CDR3 is CASSLIEAYNEQFF. The CDR3 DNA reads TGTGCCAGCAGTTTAATTGAGGCCTACAATGAGCAGTTCTTC.